These 2 T cell receptor beta chains came from one sample sequenced in a study of shared clonotypes between healthy human individuals. CD8 cells regarded as naive lacked CD45RO, were positively chosen for CCR7, and omitted terminally differentiated effector memory CD45RA+ cells. The table came from immunoSEQ multiplex PCR; TCRdb's copy has only in-frame clones and leaves some out. The sample records under 1 million clones, around 96% being singletons. Sequencing was carried out using naive CD8+ T cells sorted from blood. These receptors were obtained from a man aged 25-45 years in good health.

This clone was seen only once. This CDR3 is also generated by other DNA sequences in the sample. This chain uses TRBV29-1 with TRBJ2-7; the match to TRBD1 covers 9 bases. This CDR3 spans 12 amino acids. V lost 6 bases and J lost 3; bases outside the gene matches: 3. In germline, CDR1 is SQVTM, CDR2 ANQGSEA. CDR3 nucleotide sequence: TGCAGCGTAGAGGACAGGGGCTACGAGCAGTACTTC. It is translated as CSVEDRGYEQYF.

This chain links TRBV29-1 with TRBJ1-5; 7 bases line up with TRBD1. The CDR3 is 14 residues long. Germline V gives CDR1 SQVTM, CDR2 ANQGSEA. V lost 4 bases, J lost 4 bases, and 7 bases stayed unmatched. CDR3 amino acids: CSVGASQGNQPQHF. The CDR3 nucleotides are TGCAGCGTTGGGGCATCACAGGGGAATCAGCCCCAGCATTTT.